This TCR beta chain was profiled in a study of T cells in Graves' hyperthyroidism and ophthalmopathy. Amplification of TCR beta CDR3 regions used RNA as the template. First-round RT-PCR with HTBI primers amplified the TCR CDR3 region. TCRdb recomputed calls from the multiplex PCR reads with MiXCR, one row per CDR3 protein. The sample lists around 240,000 distinct CDR3 sequences; more than 12% were seen once. This clonotype occurred many times. V was pared by 6 bases and J by 2 bases, with 12 bases between. The CDR3 loop spans 14 amino acids. It was less than 13 ml of fresh peripheral blood that supplied the PBMCs.

Source material: blood. The TCR originated in a woman aged 40 to 50 with Graves' hyperthyroidism that later progressed to Graves' ophthalmopathy. V usage is TRBV12-3 or TRBV12-4 and J usage is TRBJ2-3; D perhaps matches TRBD1 (6 bases). CDR3 sequence reads: CASRRTGFTDTQYF. The CDR3 bases are TGTGCCAGCAGGAGAACAGGGTTCACAGATACGCAGTATTTT.